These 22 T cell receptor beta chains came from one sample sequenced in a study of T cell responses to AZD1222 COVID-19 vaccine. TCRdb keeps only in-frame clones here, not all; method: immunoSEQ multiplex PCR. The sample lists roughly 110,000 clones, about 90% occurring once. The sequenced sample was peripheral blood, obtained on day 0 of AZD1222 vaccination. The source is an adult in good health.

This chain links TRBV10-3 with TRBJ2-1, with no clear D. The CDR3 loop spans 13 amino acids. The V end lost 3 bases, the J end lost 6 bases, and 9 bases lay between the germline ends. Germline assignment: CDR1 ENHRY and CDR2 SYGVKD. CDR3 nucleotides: TGTGCCATCAGTGAATCAGGTGGCAATGAGCAGTTCTTC. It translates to CAISESGGNEQFF.

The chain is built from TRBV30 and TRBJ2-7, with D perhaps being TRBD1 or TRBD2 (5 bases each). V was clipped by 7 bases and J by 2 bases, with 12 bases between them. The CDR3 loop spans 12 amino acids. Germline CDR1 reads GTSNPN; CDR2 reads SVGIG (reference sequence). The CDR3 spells CAFGAGPYEQYF. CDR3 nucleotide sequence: TGTGCCTTCGGGGCAGGGCCCTACGAGCAGTACTTC. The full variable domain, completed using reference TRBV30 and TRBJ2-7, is SQTIHQWPATLVQPVGSPLSLECTVEGTSNPNLYWYRQAAGRGLQLLFYSVGIGQISSEVPQNLSASRPQDRQFILSSKKLLLSDSGFYLCAFGAGPYEQYFGPGTRLTVT.

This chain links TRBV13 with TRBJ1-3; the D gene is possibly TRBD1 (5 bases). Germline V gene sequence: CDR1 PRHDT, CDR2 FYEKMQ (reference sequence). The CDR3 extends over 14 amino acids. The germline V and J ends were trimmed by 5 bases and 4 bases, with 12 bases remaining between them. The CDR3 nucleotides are TGTGCCAGCAGCCTAGATGGGGGGGGAAACACCATATATTTT. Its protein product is CASSLDGGGNTIYF.

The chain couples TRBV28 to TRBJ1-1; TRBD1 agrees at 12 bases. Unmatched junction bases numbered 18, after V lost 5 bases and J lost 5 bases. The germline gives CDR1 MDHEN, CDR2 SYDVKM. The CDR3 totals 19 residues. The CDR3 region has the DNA TGTGCCAGCAGTCCCCCTTGGGACAGGGGGCGGGTTTTCAAGACTGAAGCTTTCTTT. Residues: CASSPPWDRGRVFKTEAFF. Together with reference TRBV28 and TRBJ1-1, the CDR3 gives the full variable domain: DVKVTQSSRYLVKRTGEKVFLECVQDMDHENMFWYRQDPGLGLRLIYFSYDVKMKEKGDIPEGYSVSREKKERFSLILESASTNQTSMYLCASSPPWDRGRVFKTEAFFGQGTRLTVV.

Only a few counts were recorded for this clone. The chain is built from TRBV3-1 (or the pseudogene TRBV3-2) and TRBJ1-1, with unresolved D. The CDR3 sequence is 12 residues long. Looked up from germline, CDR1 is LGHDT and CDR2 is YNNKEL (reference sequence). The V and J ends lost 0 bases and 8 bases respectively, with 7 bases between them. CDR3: CASSQDGGEAFF. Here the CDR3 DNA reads TGTGCCAGCAGCCAAGATGGAGGGGAAGCTTTCTTT.

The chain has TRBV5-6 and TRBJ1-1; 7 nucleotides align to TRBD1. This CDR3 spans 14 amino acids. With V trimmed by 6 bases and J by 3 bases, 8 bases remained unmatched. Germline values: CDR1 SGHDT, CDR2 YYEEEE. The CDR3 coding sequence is TGTGCCAGCACCTCCCGGGGACAGTACACTGAAGCTTTCTTT. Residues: CASTSRGQYTEAFF. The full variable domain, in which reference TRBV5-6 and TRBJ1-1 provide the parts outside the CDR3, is DAGVTQSPTHLIKTRGQQVTLRCSPKSGHDTVSWYQQALGQGPQFIFQYYEEEERQRGNFPDRFSGHQFPNYSSELNVNALLLGDSALYLCASTSRGQYTEAFFGQGTRLTVV.

DNA of the CDR3: TGTGCCAGCAGCTTAGGCTCGACTAGCGGGTTCCACTACGAGCAGTACTTC. Translated, it gives CASSLGSTSGFHYEQYF. This chain uses TRBV7-2 with TRBJ2-7; 10 positions match TRBD2. Trimming at V came to 1 base and at J to 3 bases, leaving 9 bases not matched to a gene. Per the germline V gene, CDR1 is SGHTA and CDR2 is FQGNSA. The CDR3 spans 17 residues.

DNA of the CDR3: TGTGCCAGCAGTTACTTGGTCGGGACAGGAGATTCACCCCTCCACTTT. As protein: CASSYLVGTGDSPLHF. The gene calls are TRBV6-5 and TRBJ1-6; 8 bases are a match to TRBD1. The CDR3 totals 16 residues. V was clipped by 1 base and J by 8 bases; unmatched bases: 7. Germline assignment: CDR1 MNHEY and CDR2 SVGAGI.

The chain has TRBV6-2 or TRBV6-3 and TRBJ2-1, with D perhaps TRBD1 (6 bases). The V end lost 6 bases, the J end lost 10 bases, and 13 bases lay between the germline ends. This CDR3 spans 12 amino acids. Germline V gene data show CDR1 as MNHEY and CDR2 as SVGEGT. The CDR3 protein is CASSKTGNEQFF. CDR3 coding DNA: TGTGCCAGCAGCAAAACAGGGAACGAGCAGTTCTTC.

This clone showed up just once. Here the CDR3 DNA reads TGTGCCAGCACCCCATTAATGGCTGCGCACACTGAAGCTTTCTTT. Translating gives CASTPLMAAHTEAFF. The rearrangement uses TRBV6-5 and TRBJ1-1, with unresolved D. Between the trimmed V and J ends, which lost 7 bases and 3 bases, there was a span of 18 bases. The CDR3 extends over 15 amino acids. From germline, CDR1 is MNHEY and CDR2 SVGAGI.

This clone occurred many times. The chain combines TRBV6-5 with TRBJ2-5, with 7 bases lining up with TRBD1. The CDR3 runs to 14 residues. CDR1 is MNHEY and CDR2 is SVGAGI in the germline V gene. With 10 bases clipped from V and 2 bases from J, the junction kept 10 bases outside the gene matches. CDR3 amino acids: CATVRTGPQETQYF. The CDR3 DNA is TGTGCCACAGTCCGGACAGGACCGCAAGAGACCCAGTACTTC.

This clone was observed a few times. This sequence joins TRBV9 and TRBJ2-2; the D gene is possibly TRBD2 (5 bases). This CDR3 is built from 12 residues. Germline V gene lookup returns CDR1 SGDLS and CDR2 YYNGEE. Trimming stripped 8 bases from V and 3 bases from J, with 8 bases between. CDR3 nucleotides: TGTGCCAGTACGAGGGACACCGGGGAGCTGTTTTTT. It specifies CASTRDTGELFF.

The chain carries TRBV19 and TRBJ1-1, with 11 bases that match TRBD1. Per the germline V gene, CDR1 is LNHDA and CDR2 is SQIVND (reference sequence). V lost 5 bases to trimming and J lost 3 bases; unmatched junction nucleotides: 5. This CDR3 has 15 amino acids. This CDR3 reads CASSGGQGDDTEAFF. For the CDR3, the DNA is TGTGCCAGTAGTGGGGGACAGGGGGACGACACTGAAGCTTTCTTT.

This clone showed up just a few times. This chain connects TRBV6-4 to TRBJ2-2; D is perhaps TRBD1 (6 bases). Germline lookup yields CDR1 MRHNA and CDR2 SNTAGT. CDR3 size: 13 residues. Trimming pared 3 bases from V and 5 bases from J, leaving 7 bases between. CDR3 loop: CASSEGQTGELFF. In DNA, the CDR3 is TGTGCCAGCAGTGAAGGACAGACCGGGGAGCTGTTTTTT.

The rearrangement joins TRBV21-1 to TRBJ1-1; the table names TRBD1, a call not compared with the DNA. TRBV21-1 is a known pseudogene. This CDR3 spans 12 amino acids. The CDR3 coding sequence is TGTGCCACCGAACAGGGGAGCACTGAAGCTTTCTTT. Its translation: CATEQGSTEAFF.

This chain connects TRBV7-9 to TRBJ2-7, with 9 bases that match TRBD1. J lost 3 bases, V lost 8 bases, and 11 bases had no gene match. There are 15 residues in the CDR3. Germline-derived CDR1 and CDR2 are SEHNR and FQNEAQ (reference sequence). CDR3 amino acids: CASSLTGQGFYEQYF. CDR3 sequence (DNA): TGTGCCAGCTCCCTCACGGGACAGGGATTCTACGAGCAGTACTTC.

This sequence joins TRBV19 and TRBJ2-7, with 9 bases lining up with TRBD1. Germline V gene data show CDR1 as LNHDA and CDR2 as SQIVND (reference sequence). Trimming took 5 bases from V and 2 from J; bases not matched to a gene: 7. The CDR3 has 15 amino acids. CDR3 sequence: CASSSPGQGTYEQYF. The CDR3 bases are TGTGCCAGTAGTTCTCCGGGACAGGGAACCTACGAGCAGTACTTC.

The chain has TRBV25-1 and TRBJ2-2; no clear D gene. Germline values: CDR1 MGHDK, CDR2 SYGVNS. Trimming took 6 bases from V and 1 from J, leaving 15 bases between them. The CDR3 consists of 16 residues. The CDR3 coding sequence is TGTGCCAGCAGCGTCCAGAGGCAGCTGAACACCGGGGAGCTGTTTTTT. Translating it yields CASSVQRQLNTGELFF.

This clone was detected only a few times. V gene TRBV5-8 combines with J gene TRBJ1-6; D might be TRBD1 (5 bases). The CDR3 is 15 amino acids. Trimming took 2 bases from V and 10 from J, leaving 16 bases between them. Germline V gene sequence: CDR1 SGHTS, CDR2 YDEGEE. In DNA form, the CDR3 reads TGTGCCAGCAGCTTATCTAACAGGCCAAACTCACCCCTCCACTTT. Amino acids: CASSLSNRPNSPLHF.

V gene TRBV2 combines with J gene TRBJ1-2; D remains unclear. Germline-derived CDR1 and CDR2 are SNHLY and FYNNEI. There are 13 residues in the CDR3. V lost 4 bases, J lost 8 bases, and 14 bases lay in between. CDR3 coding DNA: TGTGCCAGCAGTGCAGGCCAAGGGCTAGGCTACACCTTC. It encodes CASSAGQGLGYTF.

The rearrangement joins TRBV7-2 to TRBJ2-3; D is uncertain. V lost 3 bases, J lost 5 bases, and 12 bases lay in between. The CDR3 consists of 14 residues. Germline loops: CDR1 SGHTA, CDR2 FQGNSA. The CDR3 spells CASSLGEWRDTQYF. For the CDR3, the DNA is TGTGCCAGCAGCTTGGGTGAGTGGCGAGATACGCAGTATTTT.

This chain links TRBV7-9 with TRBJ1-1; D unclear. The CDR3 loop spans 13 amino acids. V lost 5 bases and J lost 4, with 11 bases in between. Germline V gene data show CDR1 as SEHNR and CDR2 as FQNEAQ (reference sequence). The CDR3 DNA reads TGTGCCAGCAGCCCAATACGTGGCACTGAAGCTTTCTTT. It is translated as CASSPIRGTEAFF.